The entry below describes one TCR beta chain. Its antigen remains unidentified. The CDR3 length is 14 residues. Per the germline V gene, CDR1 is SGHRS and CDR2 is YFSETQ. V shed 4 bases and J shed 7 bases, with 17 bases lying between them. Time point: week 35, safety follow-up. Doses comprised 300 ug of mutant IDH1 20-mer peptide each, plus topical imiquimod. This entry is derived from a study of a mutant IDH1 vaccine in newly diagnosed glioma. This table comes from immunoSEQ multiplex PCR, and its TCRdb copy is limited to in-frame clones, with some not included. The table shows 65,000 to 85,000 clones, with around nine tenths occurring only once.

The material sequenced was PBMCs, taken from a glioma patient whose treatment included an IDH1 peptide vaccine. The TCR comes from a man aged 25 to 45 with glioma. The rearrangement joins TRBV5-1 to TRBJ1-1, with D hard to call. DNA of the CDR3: TGCGCCAGCAGCGATCTGTCGGGAGCTGGTGAAGCTTTCTTT. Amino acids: CASSDLSGAGEAFF. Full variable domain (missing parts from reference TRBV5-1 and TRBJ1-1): KAGVTQTPRYLIKTRGQQVTLSCSPISGHRSVSWYQQTPGQGLQFLFEYFSETQRNKGNFPGRFSGRQFSNSRSEMNVSTLELGDSALYLCASSDLSGAGEAFFGQGTRLTVV.